This TCR beta chain was identified during a study of tumor-infiltrating lymphocytes in oesophageal squamous cell carcinoma. CDR1 is SEHNR and CDR2 is FQNEAQ in the germline V gene (reference sequence). This CDR3 spans 16 amino acids. TCRdb reprocessed the PCR reads with MiXCR, giving one entry per CDR3 protein. The sample includes more than 15,000 distinct CDR3 sequences, around 41% of them seen just once. The V call is TRBV7-9, the J call TRBJ2-7; 9 bases are shared with TRBD1. The end of the DNA is better explained by TRBJ1-2, so the J call may be wrong. The origin of this receptor is a male donor with esophageal squamous cell carcinoma. Sequenced: normal esophageal tissue next to the tumor. Here the CDR3 reads CASSSSDRGLSYGYTF. CDR3 DNA sequence: TGTGCCAGCAGCTCTTCGGACAGGGGATTGTCCTATGGCTACACCTTC.